The sequence of this T cell receptor (beta chain) was determined in a study of lymphopenia after photon versus proton radiotherapy. Here immunoSEQ multiplex PCR was the method, and the copy in TCRdb shows in-frame clones only, minus some. The table lists over 35,000 clones, around 84% of them singletons, with about 9.3% in the top ten. The TCR comes from a woman aged 70-85 years with pancreatic cancer. Some clones in this sample may be carry-over from other donors' samples. Sample: peripheral blood, taken from a patient treated with proton-based radiotherapy.

For the CDR3, the DNA is TGTGCCACCAGTCGGCGGAGCGGGAGCACAGATACGCAGTATTTT. Encoded protein: CATSRRSGSTDTQYF. The chain couples TRBV15 to TRBJ2-3; a possible D gene is TRBD2 (6 bases). Germline V lookup: CDR1 LNHNV, CDR2 YYDKDF (reference sequence). The V end was cut by 6 bases, the J end by 0 bases, with 13 bases between. The CDR3 extends over 15 amino acids. Variable domain in full (rest from reference TRBV15 and TRBJ2-3): DAMVIQNPRYQVTQFGKPVTLSCSQTLNHNVMYWYQQKSSQAPKLLFHYYDKDFNNEADTPDNFQSRRPNTSFCFLDIRSPGLGDTAMYLCATSRRSGSTDTQYFGPGTRLTVL.